Listed below are T cell receptor beta chains from one sample, sequenced in a study of patients and donors after allogeneic stem cell transplantation. TCRdb re-analysed the RT-PCR reads in MiXCR, keeping a single row per CDR3 protein. The sample lists about 200,000 distinct CDR3 sequences, 41% occurring once. Sample: blood, either unsorted or a sorted T cell fraction (not recorded which). The receptors stem from a human donor who was either an allogeneic HSCT recipient or a stem cell or donor lymphocyte infusion donor (not recorded which). It is not recorded whose cells these are; they may come from a transplant donor. CDR3s include the opening cysteine and the closing phenylalanine or tryptophan. Some rows have no size entry. The others give once, few or many, or a class for an expanded clone.

J: TRBJ1-1; size: NA; V: TRBV30; CDR3: CALDSGDTEAFF
J: TRBJ2-3; size: NA; V: TRBV6-1; CDR3: CASSEAGGSNTDTQYF
J: TRBJ1-1; size: NA; V: TRBV5-1; CDR3: CASSLGSGAKNTEAFF
J: TRBJ2-3; size: NA; V: TRBV5-1; CDR3: CASRSLPPDPVVF
J: TRBJ2-1; size: few; V: TRBV6-6; CDR3: CASSYSDGRELGDNEQFF
J: TRBJ2-5; size: few; V: TRBV4-3; CDR3: CASSQGLTGGSGSCYF
J: TRBJ2-7; size: once; V: TRBV7-9; CDR3: CASSLTDNSYEQYF
J: TRBJ2-7; size: NA; V: TRBV6-6; CDR3: CASSYSVVAGSILPYEQYF
J: TRBJ1-1; size: NA; V: TRBV7-9; CDR3: CASSLGDSGPAFF
J: TRBJ1-4; size: NA; V: TRBV29-1; CDR3: CSGRDRGYEKLFF
J: TRBJ2-3; size: few; V: TRBV29-1; CDR3: CSVVVDTQYF
J: TRBJ2-2; size: many; V: TRBV20-1; CDR3: CSAKLANTGELFF
J: TRBJ1-5; size: NA; V: TRBV29-1; CDR3: CSVEDIYSNQPQHF
J: TRBJ2-1; size: once; V: TRBV11-3; CDR3: CASAKREAGNEQFF
J: TRBJ1-5; size: few; V: TRBV12-3/TRBV12-4; CDR3: CASSSRQHNQPQHF
J: TRBJ2-1; size: NA; V: TRBV3-1; CDR3: CASSQDAAGGWYNEQFF
J: TRBJ1-4; size: few; V: TRBV7-9; CDR3: CASSLGPKGLKNEKLFF
J: TRBJ2-2; size: NA; V: TRBV9; CDR3: CASSVARTGELFF
J: TRBJ1-5; size: few; V: TRBV6-6; CDR3: CASTLEGGGQPQHF
J: TRBJ2-1; size: few; V: TRBV6-2/TRBV6-3; CDR3: CASSRGPSYNEQFF
J: TRBJ1-1; size: many; V: TRBV12-3/TRBV12-4; CDR3: CASSLGQGRGAFF
J: TRBJ1-1; size: NA; V: TRBV9; CDR3: CASSVIGGTEAFF
J: TRBJ1-2; size: few; V: TRBV21-1; CDR3: CASSPPTF
J: TRBJ1-2; size: NA; V: TRBV30; CDR3: CACTPGQGKGNYGYTF
J: TRBJ1-1; size: NA; V: TRBV7-9; CDR3: CASSFSLGAKAEAFF
J: TRBJ1-1; size: NA; V: TRBV5-5; CDR3: CASSLGVGGAITEAFF
J: TRBJ2-3; size: NA; V: TRBV7-2; CDR3: CASSHPGQSTDTQYF
J: TRBJ2-7; size: NA; V: TRBV30; CDR3: CAWSVGGLYEQYF
J: TRBJ2-5; size: NA; V: TRBV29-1; CDR3: CSVEDDRREGTQYF
J: TRBJ1-4; size: NA; V: TRBV11-1; CDR3: CASSSRGQEDEKLFF
J: TRBJ2-3; size: few; V: TRBV25-1; CDR3: CASTHGSTDTQYF
J: TRBJ2-3; size: few; V: TRBV20-1; CDR3: CSAPSQGASTDTQYF
J: TRBJ1-1; size: NA; V: TRBV12-3/TRBV12-4; CDR3: CASRVAHGGTEAFF